The rows below give T cell receptor beta chains drawn from one sample of a study of shared clonotypes between healthy human individuals. TCRdb's copy holds only in-frame clones and misses some; the assay was immunoSEQ multiplex PCR. In the table there are roughly 2.1 million clones, under 95% of which are singletons. The sequenced material came from naive CD8+ T cells from PBMCs. The origin of the receptors is a young man in good health. Some clones in this sample may be carry-over from other donors' samples. Both conserved end residues are part of each CDR3. The D gene is left open where the match is weak. A clone size is listed for some rows: how often the clone was seen (once, few, many), or a class if it is expanded.

NA NA TRBJ2-6 TRBV28 CASSRRPGANVLTF
NA NA TRBJ2-1 TRBV5-6 CASSFSLAYNEQFF
TRBD1 once TRBJ2-7 TRBV7-6 CASSPGQGFYEQYF
TRBD2 once TRBJ2-7 TRBV4-2 CASSQTASGSYEQYF
NA NA TRBJ2-1 TRBV6-1 CASSPGGRRYGEQFF
NA NA TRBJ2-2 TRBV9 CASSVERDSNTGELFF
NA NA TRBJ2-6 TRBV9 CASSVAISSSGANVLTF
TRBD1 NA TRBJ1-5 TRBV9 CASSAGQAMVPQHF
TRBD1 NA TRBJ2-7 TRBV27 CASSPAGQGMGEQYF
TRBD1 NA TRBJ2-2 TRBV15 CATRPTGANTGELFF
NA NA TRBJ2-7 TRBV6-6 CASSYSDAAYEQYF
NA NA TRBJ1-4 TRBV4-1 CASSQNAGNEKLFF
NA NA TRBJ1-6 TRBV30 CAWALGRYNSPLHF
NA NA TRBJ1-3 TRBV5-4 CASSLAGNTIYF
TRBD2 NA TRBJ2-7 TRBV5-8 CASTPRAGGPETYEQYF
NA NA TRBJ1-2 TRBV7-9 CASSPRGFANHGYTF
NA NA TRBJ1-5 TRBV9 CASSTRQDQPQHF
NA once TRBJ2-1 TRBV5-6 CASSFLSGANNEQFF
TRBD1 NA TRBJ2-7 TRBV15 CATTPGTGPYEQYF
TRBD2 NA TRBJ2-3 TRBV29-1 CSKEGRLAGGPYTQYF
TRBD1 few TRBJ1-1 TRBV28 CASSQPQGTNTEAFF
NA NA TRBJ2-2 TRBV27 CASRVTGGTGELFF
NA NA TRBJ2-1 TRBV7-9 CASSLAAGRTNEQFF
TRBD2 NA TRBJ2-1 TRBV9 CASSGPGLAQWGAVNEQFF
TRBD2 NA TRBJ2-5 TRBV2 CASSETSGSRGLQETQYF
NA NA TRBJ2-7 TRBV5-1 CASSLDPGGYEQYF
TRBD2 once TRBJ2-7 TRBV9 CASSVGLAGSYEQYF
NA once TRBJ1-4 TRBV7-9 CASSLEHPPGKLFF
TRBD2 NA TRBJ2-7 TRBV6-5 CASSSPDSGPPYEQYF
NA NA TRBJ2-3 TRBV5-5 CASSEGGASSTDTQYF
TRBD1 NA TRBJ2-3 TRBV6-1 CASVRTGTDTQYF